Presented here are 29 T cell receptor beta chains from one specimen sequenced in a study of identical twins. Via MiXCR, TCRdb re-called the 5' RACE reads, giving one row per CDR3 protein. Among roughly 1,500,000 distinct CDR3 sequences listed, about 30% were seen once. Sequencing input: cord blood. The receptors shown here come from a newborn girl in good health.

This clonotype was counted a few times. The J gene is TRBJ2-2, the V gene TRBV24-1; TRBD1 agrees at 10 bases. CDR1 and CDR2 (germline): KGHDR, SFDVKD. This CDR3 is 16 amino acids long. V shed 7 bases, J shed 7 bases, and the junction held 11 bases outside the gene matches. The CDR3 DNA is TGTGCCACCAGCGGGGACAGGGGACACGGGAACGGGGAGCTGTTTTTT. Protein: CATSGDRGHGNGELFF.

This clonotype was counted between two and nine times. J is TRBJ2-7 and V is TRBV28; D is possibly TRBD1 (6 bases). V shed 10 bases and J shed 3 bases, with 10 bases lying between them. CDR3 length: 11 amino acids. Per germline, CDR1 MDHEN and CDR2 SYDVKM. In DNA form, the CDR3 reads TGTGCCACCACCAGGGGCTACGAGCAGTACTTC. This gives the protein CATTRGYEQYF. Full variable domain (remainder filled in from reference TRBV28 and TRBJ2-7): DVKVTQSSRYLVKRTGEKVFLECVQDMDHENMFWYRQDPGLGLRLIYFSYDVKMKEKGDIPEGYSVSREKKERFSLILESASTNQTSMYLCATTRGYEQYFGPGTRLTVT.

This clonotype was seen a few times. The chain couples TRBV7-9 to TRBJ2-3; 8 positions match TRBD2. Germline CDR1 and CDR2: SEHNR and FQNEAQ (reference sequence). The CDR3 spans 19 residues. V shed 4 bases, J shed 0 bases, and the junction held 15 bases outside the gene matches. CDR3: CASSSQTGLAQSSTDTQYF. Written as DNA, the CDR3 is TGTGCCAGCAGCTCCCAGACCGGACTAGCCCAATCTAGCACAGATACGCAGTATTTT.

A few counts support this clonotype. The chain has TRBV7-6 and TRBJ2-7; 8 bases fit TRBD2. Germline trimming cut 2 bases from V and 0 bases from J; bases unmatched to any gene: 6. CDR3 length: 16 amino acids. CDR1 is SGHVS, CDR2 FNYEAQ, per germline. The CDR3, as DNA: TGTGCCAGCAGCTTAAGATTTGGGACTAGCTCCTACGAGCAGTACTTC. Protein: CASSLRFGTSSYEQYF.

This clonotype was seen a handful of times. V and J are TRBV24-1 and TRBJ2-1, with TRBD2 matching 7 bases. CDR3 length: 16 amino acids. The J segment lost 3 bases and the V segment lost 5 bases, leaving 9 bases of the junction unmatched. The V gene's germline CDR1 is KGHDR and CDR2 SFDVKD. CDR3 in amino acids: CATSGGREKLYNEQFF. The CDR3 DNA follows: TGTGCCACCAGTGGTGGGCGGGAGAAGCTCTACAATGAGCAGTTCTTC.

This clonotype was recorded many times. The rearrangement uses TRBV5-1 and TRBJ1-5; unclear D gene. CDR1 SGHRS and CDR2 YFSETQ come from the germline V gene. The CDR3 spans 14 residues. Trimming pared 0 bases from V and 4 bases from J, leaving 8 bases between. Here the CDR3 reads CASSLGEPNQPQHF. For the CDR3, the DNA is TGCGCCAGCAGCTTGGGGGAGCCTAATCAGCCCCAGCATTTT. Full variable domain (missing parts from reference TRBV5-1 and TRBJ1-5): KAGVTQTPRYLIKTRGQQVTLSCSPISGHRSVSWYQQTPGQGLQFLFEYFSETQRNKGNFPGRFSGRQFSNSRSEMNVSTLELGDSALYLCASSLGEPNQPQHFGDGTRLSIL.

This rearrangement joins TRBV4-1 to TRBJ2-1; the match to TRBD2 covers 7 bases. V lost 1 base, J lost 8 bases, and 8 bases stayed unmatched. Germline values: CDR1 MGHRA, CDR2 YSYEKL. This CDR3 region has 15 residues. DNA for the CDR3: TGCGCCAGCAGCCAAGGACTAGCCGGTTACGATGAGCAGTTCTTC. This encodes CASSQGLAGYDEQFF.

Comments on this clonotype: A junction end diverges from the germline sequence, so it may reflect a read error. The J gene is TRBJ1-4, the V gene TRBV9, with TRBD1 as a possible D gene (5 bases). Per the germline V gene, CDR1 is SGDLS and CDR2 is YYNGEE. CDR3 length: 15 residues. CDR3 DNA: TGTGCCAGTGGGACCTCGGCATCAACTAATGAAAGACTGTTTTTT. Amino acids: CASGTSASTNERLFF.

V usage is TRBV20-1 and J usage is TRBJ1-1, with 7 bases aligning to TRBD1. Germline lookup yields CDR1 DFQATT and CDR2 SNEGSKA (reference sequence). The CDR3 runs to 13 residues. Unmatched junction bases numbered 8, after V lost 5 bases and J lost 5 bases. This CDR3 is CSASRGAYTEAFF. The CDR3 nucleotides are TGCAGTGCTTCCAGGGGGGCGTATACTGAAGCTTTCTTT.

The V call is TRBV5-1, the J call TRBJ2-3; 8 bases are a match to TRBD2. CDR3 length: 15 amino acids. V gave up 3 bases and J gave up 4 bases; unmatched junction bases: 7. Germline CDR1 reads SGHRS; CDR2 reads YFSETQ. In DNA, the CDR3 is TGCGCCAGCAGCTCGCCAGCGGGAGTGGCAGATACGCAGTATTTT. It specifies CASSSPAGVADTQYF.

Many counts were recorded for this clonotype. V is TRBV15 and J is TRBJ2-3; unclear D gene. The V gene's germline CDR1 is LNHNV and CDR2 YYDKDF (reference sequence). This CDR3 is built from 13 residues. V was pared by 3 bases and J by 0 bases, with 4 bases between. Here the CDR3 reads CATSSGSTDTQYF. The CDR3 nucleotides read TGTGCCACCAGCAGCGGTAGCACAGATACGCAGTATTTT.

This clonotype showed up just a few times. This chain joins TRBV3-1 and TRBJ2-5; TRBD2 aligns across 9 bases. The CDR3 runs to 17 residues. The germline V gene has CDR1 LGHDT and CDR2 YNNKEL (reference sequence). V lost 1 base, J lost 3 bases, and 9 bases stayed unmatched. CDR3 residues: CASSQGLIAGVKETQYF. CDR3 in DNA: TGTGCCAGCAGCCAAGGCTTAATAGCGGGGGTGAAAGAGACCCAGTACTTC.

The rearrangement links TRBV3-1 to TRBJ2-7; D may be TRBD2 (6 bases). Germline V lookup: CDR1 LGHDT, CDR2 YNNKEL (reference sequence). The CDR3 is made up of 16 amino acids. V gave up 4 bases and J gave up 2 bases, with 18 bases separating them. Here the CDR3 DNA reads TGTGCCAGCAGCCCCCAAGGAGGGGTGATGACCTACGAGCAGTACTTC. Encoded protein: CASSPQGGVMTYEQYF.

The genes are TRBV2 and TRBJ2-7; D might be TRBD1 (5 bases). Germline loops: CDR1 SNHLY, CDR2 FYNNEI. The CDR3 has 14 amino acids. The V and J ends lost 6 bases and 3 bases respectively, with 15 bases between them. The CDR3 reads CASSYRFPDYEQYF. In DNA, the CDR3 is TGTGCCAGCAGCTACAGGTTCCCAGACTACGAGCAGTACTTC.

The chain employs TRBV3-1 and TRBJ2-3; D perhaps matches TRBD2 (5 bases). Germline CDR1 is LGHDT and CDR2 is YNNKEL (reference sequence). V lost 2 bases and J 6 bases, leaving 9 bases between the germline ends. This CDR3 has 13 residues. The DNA of the CDR3 is TGTGCCAGCAGCCAACTAACGGGGGATACGCAGTATTTT. Protein sequence: CASSQLTGDTQYF.

This clonotype was detected a few times. The V call is TRBV6-5, the J call TRBJ2-1; either TRBD1 or TRBD2 may fit D (6 bases each). CDR1 is MNHEY, CDR2 SVGAGI, per germline. Trimming removed 7 bases at V and 7 bases at J, with 17 bases between. CDR3 length: 14 amino acids. For the CDR3, the DNA is TGTGCCAGCACCGCAGGTACAGGGAGGAATGAGCAGTTCTTC. Translating it yields CASTAGTGRNEQFF.

Ten or more counts support this clonotype. The chain employs TRBV4-2 and TRBJ1-5; D ambiguous. In germline, CDR1 is LGHNA, CDR2 YNFKEQ. V gave up 3 bases and J gave up 2 bases, with 11 bases separating them. This CDR3 is 15 amino acids long. CDR3 region: CASSQPRLRNQPQHF. CDR3 sequence (DNA): TGTGCCAGCAGCCAGCCGCGGTTGCGCAATCAGCCCCAGCATTTT.

This chain joins TRBV15 and TRBJ2-3, with 9 bases aligning to TRBD1. J lost 2 bases, V lost 3 bases, and 9 bases had no gene match. Per germline, CDR1 LNHNV and CDR2 YYDKDF (reference sequence). This CDR3 spans 17 amino acids. The DNA for the CDR3 is TGTGCCACCAGCAGTTCCGCCGGGACAGGGAACACAGATACGCAGTATTTT. It encodes CATSSSAGTGNTDTQYF.

The chain recombines TRBV9 with TRBJ1-6, with 10 nucleotides matching TRBD1. J gave up 8 bases and V 0 bases, and 5 bases lay outside the gene matches. The CDR3 totals 16 residues. The germline V gene has CDR1 SGDLS and CDR2 YYNGEE. The CDR3 spells CASSVDAGTGDSPLHF. CDR3 coding DNA: TGTGCCAGCAGCGTAGACGCCGGGACAGGGGATTCACCCCTCCACTTT.

CDR3 sequence (DNA): TGTGCCAGCAGTCCGGCGGGCAGGCCCTACGAGCAGTACTTC. Translation: CASSPAGRPYEQYF. The genes are TRBV27 and TRBJ2-7; the D gene is possibly TRBD2 (5 bases). V lost 5 bases and J lost 2, with 13 bases in between. The CDR3 contains 14 residues. The germline V gene has CDR1 MNHEY and CDR2 SMNVEV (reference sequence).

The genes are TRBV4-2 and TRBJ2-1; possibly TRBD2 for D (6 bases). V shed 0 bases and J shed 0 bases, with 9 bases lying between them. This CDR3 comprises 16 residues. Germline CDR1 reads LGHNA; CDR2 reads YNFKEQ. In DNA form, the CDR3 reads TGTGCCAGCAGCCAAGAGTGGCGGGGCTCCTACAATGAGCAGTTCTTC. Translation: CASSQEWRGSYNEQFF.

This sequence joins TRBV7-2 and TRBJ2-3; 7 positions agree with TRBD2. The CDR3 contains 15 residues. Trimming at V came to 6 bases and at J to 0 bases, leaving 6 bases not matched to a gene. The germline CDR1 and CDR2 sequences are SGHTA and FQGNSA. In nucleotides, the CDR3 is TGTGCCAGCAGAGCAACCGGGGGGAGCACAGATACGCAGTATTTT. Its protein is CASRATGGSTDTQYF. Together with reference TRBV7-2 and TRBJ2-3, the CDR3 gives the full variable domain: GAGVSQSPSNKVTEKGKDVELRCDPISGHTALYWYRQSLGQGLEFLIYFQGNSAPDKSGLPSDRFSAERTGGSVSTLTIQRTQQEDSAVYLCASRATGGSTDTQYFGPGTRLTVL.

The J gene is TRBJ2-7, the V gene TRBV10-3; the match to TRBD2 covers 8 bases. Germline V gene sequence: CDR1 ENHRY, CDR2 SYGVKD. The junction had 2 bases not matched to a gene; V was cut back by 6 bases and J by 1 base. This CDR3 contains 13 residues. DNA for the CDR3: TGTGCCATCAGGCCTAGCGGGTCCTACGAGCAGTACTTC. It specifies CAIRPSGSYEQYF.

The rearrangement links TRBV27 to TRBJ1-3; 10 positions match TRBD1. V was pared by 6 bases and J by 2 bases, with 1 base of the junction left unmatched. Germline V gene data show CDR1 as MNHEY and CDR2 as SMNVEV (reference sequence). The CDR3 sequence is 14 residues long. The CDR3 region is CASRTGGPGNTIYF. Here the CDR3 DNA reads TGTGCCAGCAGGACAGGGGGCCCTGGAAACACCATATATTTT.

J is TRBJ1-1 and V is TRBV7-8; D might be TRBD1 (5 bases). Per germline, CDR1 SGHVS and CDR2 FQNEAQ. The CDR3 extends over 14 amino acids. With 1 base removed from V and 3 bases from J, the gap between germline ends came to 9 bases. The CDR3: CASSLVRQHTEAFF. The DNA of the CDR3 is TGTGCCAGCAGCTTAGTTCGACAGCACACTGAAGCTTTCTTT. The variable domain in full, completed from reference TRBV7-8 and TRBJ1-1, reads GAGVSQSPRYKVAKRGQDVALRCDPISGHVSLFWYQQALGQGPEFLTYFQNEAQLDKSGLPSDRFFAERPEGSVSTLKIQRTQQEDSAVYLCASSLVRQHTEAFFGQGTRLTVV.

The V call is TRBV5-5, the J call TRBJ2-1; 7 bases align to TRBD1. Germline V gives CDR1 SGHKS, CDR2 YYEKEE (reference sequence). This CDR3 is 13 amino acids long. V lost 5 bases, J lost 4 bases, and 3 bases stayed unmatched. CDR3 DNA sequence: TGTGCCAGCAGAGGGGACAGATACAATGAGCAGTTCTTC. It specifies CASRGDRYNEQFF.

At least ten counts were recorded for this clonotype. The rearrangement links TRBV28 to TRBJ2-4; D perhaps matches TRBD2 (7 bases). CDR1 is MDHEN and CDR2 is SYDVKM in the germline V gene. The CDR3 totals 14 residues. V lost 6 bases and J lost 5, with 14 bases in between. DNA of the CDR3: TGTGCCAGCAGGCTACAGGGAGGGGAAAACATTCAGTACTTC. It translates to CASRLQGGENIQYF. Variable domain in full (rest from reference TRBV28 and TRBJ2-4): DVKVTQSSRYLVKRTGEKVFLECVQDMDHENMFWYRQDPGLGLRLIYFSYDVKMKEKGDIPEGYSVSREKKERFSLILESASTNQTSMYLCASRLQGGENIQYFGAGTRLSVL.

The V and J genes are TRBV7-2 and TRBJ2-2; D gene uncertain. There are 13 residues in the CDR3. V shed 4 bases and J shed 4 bases, with 7 bases lying between them. Germline CDR1 reads SGHTA; CDR2 reads FQGNSA. CDR3 nucleotide sequence: TGTGCCAGCAGCTCTATTTTCACCGGGGAGCTGTTTTTT. Translating gives CASSSIFTGELFF.

This clonotype turned up a few times. This chain joins TRBV12-3 or TRBV12-4 and TRBJ1-2; 7 bases map to TRBD1. The CDR3 loop spans 13 amino acids. V dropped 6 bases and J dropped 3; count of bases not matched to a gene: 4. This chain's CDR3 is CASRLDRYYGYTF. The DNA of the CDR3 is TGTGCCAGCAGATTGGACAGGTACTATGGCTACACCTTC.